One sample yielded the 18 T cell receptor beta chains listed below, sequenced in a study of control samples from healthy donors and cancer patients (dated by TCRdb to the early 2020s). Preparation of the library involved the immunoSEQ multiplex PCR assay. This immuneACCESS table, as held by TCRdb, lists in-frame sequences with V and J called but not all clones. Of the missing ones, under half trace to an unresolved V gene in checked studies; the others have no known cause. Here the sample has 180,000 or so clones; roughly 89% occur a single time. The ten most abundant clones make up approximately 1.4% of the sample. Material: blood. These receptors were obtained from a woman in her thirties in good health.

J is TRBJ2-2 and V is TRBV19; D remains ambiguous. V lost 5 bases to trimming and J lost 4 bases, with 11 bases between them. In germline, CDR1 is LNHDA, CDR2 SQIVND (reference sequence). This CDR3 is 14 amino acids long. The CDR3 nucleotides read TGTGCCAGTAGTTCCCCGGGCGCCACCGGGGAGCTGTTTTTT. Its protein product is CASSSPGATGELFF. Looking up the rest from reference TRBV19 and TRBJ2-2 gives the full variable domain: DGGITQSPKYLFRKEGQNVTLSCEQNLNHDAMYWYRQDPGQGLRLIYYSQIVNDFQKGDIAEGYSVSREKKESFPLTVTSAQKNPTAFYLCASSSPGATGELFFGEGSRLTVL.

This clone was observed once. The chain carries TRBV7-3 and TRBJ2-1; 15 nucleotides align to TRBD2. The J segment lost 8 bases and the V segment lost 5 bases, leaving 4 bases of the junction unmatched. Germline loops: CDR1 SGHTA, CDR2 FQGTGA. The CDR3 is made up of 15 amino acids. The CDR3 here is CASSIRTSGRDEQFF. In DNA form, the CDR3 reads TGTGCCAGCAGCATCCGGACTAGCGGGAGGGATGAGCAGTTCTTC. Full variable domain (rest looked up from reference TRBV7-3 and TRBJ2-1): GAGVSQTPSNKVTEKGKYVELRCDPISGHTALYWYRQSLGQGPEFLIYFQGTGAADDSGLPNDRFFAVRPEGSVSTLKIQRTERGDSAVYLCASSIRTSGRDEQFFGPGTRLTVL.

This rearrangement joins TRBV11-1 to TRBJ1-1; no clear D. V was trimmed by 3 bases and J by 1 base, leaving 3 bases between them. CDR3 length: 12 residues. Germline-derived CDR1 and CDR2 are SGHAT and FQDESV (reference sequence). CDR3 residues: CASSFRNTEAFF. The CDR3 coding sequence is TGTGCCAGCAGCTTTCGGAACACTGAAGCTTTCTTT.

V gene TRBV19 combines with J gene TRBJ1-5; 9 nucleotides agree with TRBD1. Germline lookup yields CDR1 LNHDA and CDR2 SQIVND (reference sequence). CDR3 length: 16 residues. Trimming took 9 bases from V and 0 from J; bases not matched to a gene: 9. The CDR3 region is CASKDRGGYSNQPQHF. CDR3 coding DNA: TGTGCCAGCAAGGACAGGGGCGGGTATAGCAATCAGCCCCAGCATTTT. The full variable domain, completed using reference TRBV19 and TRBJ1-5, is DGGITQSPKYLFRKEGQNVTLSCEQNLNHDAMYWYRQDPGQGLRLIYYSQIVNDFQKGDIAEGYSVSREKKESFPLTVTSAQKNPTAFYLCASKDRGGYSNQPQHFGDGTRLSIL.

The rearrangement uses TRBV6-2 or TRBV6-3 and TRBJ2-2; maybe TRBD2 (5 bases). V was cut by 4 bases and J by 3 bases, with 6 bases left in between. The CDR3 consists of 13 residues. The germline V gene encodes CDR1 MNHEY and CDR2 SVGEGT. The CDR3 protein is CASSWTDTGELFF. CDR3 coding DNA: TGTGCCAGCAGTTGGACTGACACCGGGGAGCTGTTTTTT.

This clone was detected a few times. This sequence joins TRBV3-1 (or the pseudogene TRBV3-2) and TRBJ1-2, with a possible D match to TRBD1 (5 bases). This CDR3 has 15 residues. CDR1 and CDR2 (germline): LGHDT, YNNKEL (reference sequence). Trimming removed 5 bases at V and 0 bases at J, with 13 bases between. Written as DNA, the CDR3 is TGTGCCAGCAGCGGGCCGGGGACTACTAACTATGGCTACACCTTC. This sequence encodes CASSGPGTTNYGYTF.

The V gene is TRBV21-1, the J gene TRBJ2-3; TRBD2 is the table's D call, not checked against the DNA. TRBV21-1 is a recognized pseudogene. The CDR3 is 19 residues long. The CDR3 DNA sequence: TGTGCCAGCAGCAAAAAAAAGGTGGTAGCCAACTATAGCACAGATACGCAGTATTTT. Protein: CASSKKKVVANYSTDTQYF.

Here the CDR3 reads CASSRTSARETQYF. The DNA of the CDR3 is TGTGCCAGCAGCCGGACTAGCGCTCGGGAGACCCAGTACTTC. J is TRBJ2-5 and V is TRBV11-2; 9 bases fit TRBD2. Trimming took 5 bases from V and 5 from J; bases not matched to a gene: 6. CDR1 and CDR2 from the germline V gene are SGHAT and FQNNGV. The CDR3 spans 14 residues.

This CDR3 reads CASSLGGDEQYF. The DNA of the CDR3 is TGTGCCAGCAGTTTAGGGGGGGACGAGCAGTACTTC. The rearrangement links TRBV28 to TRBJ2-7; 7 nucleotides align to TRBD2. This CDR3 has 12 residues. Germline loops: CDR1 MDHEN, CDR2 SYDVKM. Trimming removed 2 bases from V and 5 bases from J; junction bases left unmatched: 0.

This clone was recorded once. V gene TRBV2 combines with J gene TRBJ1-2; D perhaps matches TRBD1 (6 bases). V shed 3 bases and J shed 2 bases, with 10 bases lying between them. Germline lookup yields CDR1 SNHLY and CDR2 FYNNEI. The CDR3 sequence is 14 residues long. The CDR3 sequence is CASSEAGANYGYTF. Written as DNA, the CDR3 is TGTGCCAGCAGTGAGGCAGGGGCAAACTATGGCTACACCTTC.

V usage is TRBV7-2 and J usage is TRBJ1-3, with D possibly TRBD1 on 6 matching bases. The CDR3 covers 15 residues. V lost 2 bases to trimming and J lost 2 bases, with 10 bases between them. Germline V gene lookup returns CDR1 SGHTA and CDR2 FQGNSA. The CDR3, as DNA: TGTGCCAGCAGCTTAACGCCAGGGGCTGGAAACACCATATATTTT. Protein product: CASSLTPGAGNTIYF.

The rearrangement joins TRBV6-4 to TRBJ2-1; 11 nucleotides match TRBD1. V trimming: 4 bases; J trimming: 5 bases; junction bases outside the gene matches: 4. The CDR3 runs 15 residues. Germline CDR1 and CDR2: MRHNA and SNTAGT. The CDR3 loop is CASSAGTGGNNEQFF. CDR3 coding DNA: TGTGCCAGCAGTGCCGGGACAGGGGGGAACAATGAGCAGTTCTTC.

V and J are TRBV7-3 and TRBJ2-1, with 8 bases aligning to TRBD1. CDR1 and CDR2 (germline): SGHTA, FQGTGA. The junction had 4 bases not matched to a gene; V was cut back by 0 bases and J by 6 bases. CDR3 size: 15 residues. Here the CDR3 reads CASSLTFGQGNEQFF. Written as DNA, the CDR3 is TGTGCCAGCAGCTTAACGTTCGGACAGGGCAATGAGCAGTTCTTC.

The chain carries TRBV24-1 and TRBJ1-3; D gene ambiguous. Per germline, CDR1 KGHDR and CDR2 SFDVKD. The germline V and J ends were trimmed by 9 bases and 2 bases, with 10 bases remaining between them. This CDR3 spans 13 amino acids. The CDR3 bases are TGTGCCACCTGGGTGTTCCCTGGAAACACCATATATTTT. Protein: CATWVFPGNTIYF.

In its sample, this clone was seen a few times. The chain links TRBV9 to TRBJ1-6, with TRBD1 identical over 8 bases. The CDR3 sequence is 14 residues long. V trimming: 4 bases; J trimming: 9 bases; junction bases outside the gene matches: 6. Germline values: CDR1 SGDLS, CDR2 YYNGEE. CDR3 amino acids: CASSPGQGSSPLHF. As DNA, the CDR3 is TGTGCCAGCAGCCCCGGACAGGGTAGTTCACCCCTCCACTTT.

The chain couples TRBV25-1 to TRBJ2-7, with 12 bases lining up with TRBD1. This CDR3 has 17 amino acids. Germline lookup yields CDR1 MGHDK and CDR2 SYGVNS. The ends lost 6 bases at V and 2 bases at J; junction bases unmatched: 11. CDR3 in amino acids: CASSRDRGLAGTYEQYF. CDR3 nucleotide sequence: TGTGCCAGCAGCCGGGACAGGGGGCTAGCGGGCACCTACGAGCAGTACTTC.

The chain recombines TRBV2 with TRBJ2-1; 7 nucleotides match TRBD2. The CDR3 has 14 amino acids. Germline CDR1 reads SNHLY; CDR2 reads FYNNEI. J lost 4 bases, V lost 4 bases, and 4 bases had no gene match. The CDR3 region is CASSVGLEYNEQFF. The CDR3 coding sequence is TGTGCCAGCAGTGTCGGACTAGAGTACAATGAGCAGTTCTTC. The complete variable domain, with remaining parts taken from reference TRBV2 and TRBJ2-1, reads EPEVTQTPSHQVTQMGQEVILRCVPISNHLYFYWYRQILGQKVEFLVSFYNNEISEKSEIFDDQFSVERPDGSNFTLKIRSTKLEDSAMYFCASSVGLEYNEQFFGPGTRLTVL.

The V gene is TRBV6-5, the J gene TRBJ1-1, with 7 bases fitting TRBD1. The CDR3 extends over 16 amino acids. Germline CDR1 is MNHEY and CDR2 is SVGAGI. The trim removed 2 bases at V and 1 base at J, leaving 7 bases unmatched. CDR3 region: CASSYRPTGKNTEAFF. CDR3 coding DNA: TGTGCCAGCAGTTACCGCCCGACAGGGAAGAACACTGAAGCTTTCTTT.